The clone carrying this T cell receptor beta chain was found once. This CDR3 is built from 13 residues. Germline V gene data show CDR1 as SEHNR and CDR2 as FQNEAQ (reference sequence). Trimming shortened V by 2 bases and J by 9 bases, and 11 bases separated the two germline ends. Some clones are missing from TCRdb's copy, which holds only in-frame ones; the method was immunoSEQ multiplex PCR. This repertoire shows approximately 100,000 clones, 90% found once; its top ten account for 0.25% to 0.35%. The data originate from a study of OX40 agonist ivuxolimab in advanced cancers. The TCR comes from an adult with an advanced solid tumor such as melanoma, head and neck, liver or kidney cancer. The input for sequencing was CD4+ or CD8+ T cells sorted from blood, taken in a trial of the OX40 agonist ivuxolimab. This rearrangement joins TRBV7-9 to TRBJ1-5; D remains unclear. CDR3 loop: CASSLTQAGPQHF. DNA of the CDR3: TGTGCCAGCAGCTTAACTCAGGCCGGGCCCCAGCATTTT.